Listed below are T cell receptor beta chains from one sample, sequenced in a study of OX40 agonist ivuxolimab in advanced cancers. This table comes from immunoSEQ multiplex PCR, and its TCRdb copy is limited to in-frame clones, with some not included. Counted here are more than 55,000 clones, 75% to 90% occurring once; the ten biggest clones make up nearly 8.5%. The sequencing used CD4+ or CD8+ T cells sorted from blood, collected in a trial of the OX40 agonist ivuxolimab. The receptors originated from an adult with an advanced solid tumor such as melanoma, head and neck, liver or kidney cancer. Both conserved end residues are part of each CDR3. Fields, in order: D gene, clone size, J gene, V gene, CDR3 protein, CDR3 DNA. The D gene is left open where the match is weak. Expanded clones get a size class; other rows say once, few or many, or leave the size out.

d_call: TRBD2
clone_size: NA
j_call: TRBJ2-1
v_call: TRBV27
cdr3_aa: CASSLSLGRAPYNEQFF
cdr3_nt: TGTGCCAGCAGTCTATCCCTCGGGAGGGCTCCCTACAATGAGCAGTTCTTC

d_call: NA
clone_size: NA
j_call: TRBJ2-4
v_call: TRBV10-3
cdr3_aa: CAISPGSGGGNIQYF
cdr3_nt: TGTGCCATCAGTCCGGGATCCGGGGGAGGAAACATTCAGTACTTC

d_call: NA
clone_size: NA
j_call: TRBJ1-2
v_call: TRBV5-1
cdr3_aa: CASTWGNYGYTF
cdr3_nt: TGCGCCAGCACTTGGGGGAACTATGGCTACACCTTC

d_call: TRBD1
clone_size: NA
j_call: TRBJ1-1
v_call: TRBV18
cdr3_aa: CASSPGTGWTEAFF
cdr3_nt: TGTGCCAGCTCACCAGGGACAGGGTGGACTGAAGCTTTCTTT

d_call: NA
clone_size: NA
j_call: TRBJ1-1
v_call: TRBV5-1
cdr3_aa: CATSGSGGGTEAFF
cdr3_nt: TGCGCCACCAGCGGATCGGGGGGCGGCACTGAAGCTTTCTTT

d_call: NA
clone_size: NA
j_call: TRBJ2-7
v_call: TRBV7-2
cdr3_aa: CASSYSDEQYF
cdr3_nt: TGTGCCAGCAGCTATTCTGACGAGCAGTACTTC

d_call: NA
clone_size: NA
j_call: TRBJ1-6
v_call: TRBV27
cdr3_aa: CASSLGPTPNSPLHF
cdr3_nt: TGTGCCAGCAGTTTAGGCCCGACCCCTAATTCACCCCTCCACTTT

d_call: NA
clone_size: NA
j_call: TRBJ1-1
v_call: TRBV5-1
cdr3_aa: CASSLDPRGNTEAFF
cdr3_nt: TGCGCCAGCAGCTTGGATCCAAGGGGAAACACTGAAGCTTTCTTT

d_call: TRBD1
clone_size: once
j_call: TRBJ1-2
v_call: TRBV12-5
cdr3_aa: CASGLALGQGAGYTF
cdr3_nt: TGTGCTAGTGGTTTGGCCCTCGGACAGGGGGCTGGCTACACCTTC

d_call: NA
clone_size: NA
j_call: TRBJ1-3
v_call: TRBV5-4
cdr3_aa: CASSSDGDTIYF
cdr3_nt: TGTGCCAGCAGCTCCGATGGGGACACCATATATTTT

d_call: TRBD1
clone_size: NA
j_call: TRBJ1-5
v_call: TRBV10-3
cdr3_aa: CAISERQGADQPQHF
cdr3_nt: TGTGCCATCAGTGAGAGACAGGGGGCGGATCAGCCCCAGCATTTT

d_call: NA
clone_size: NA
j_call: TRBJ2-1
v_call: TRBV28
cdr3_aa: CASSVGVNEQFF
cdr3_nt: TGTGCCAGCAGCGTAGGAGTCAATGAGCAGTTCTTC

d_call: NA
clone_size: NA
j_call: TRBJ1-1
v_call: TRBV9
cdr3_aa: CASSARQVGDTEAFF
cdr3_nt: TGTGCCAGCAGCGCCCGACAGGTTGGGGACACTGAAGCTTTCTTT

d_call: NA
clone_size: few
j_call: TRBJ1-4
v_call: TRBV2
cdr3_aa: CASSADEKLFF
cdr3_nt: TGTGCCAGCAGTGCTGATGAAAAACTGTTTTTT

d_call: TRBD2
clone_size: few
j_call: TRBJ2-1
v_call: TRBV5-1
cdr3_aa: CASTRTSGPNEQFF
cdr3_nt: TGCGCCAGCACCCGGACTAGCGGGCCTAATGAGCAGTTCTTC

d_call: TRBD2
clone_size: NA
j_call: TRBJ2-1
v_call: TRBV7-2
cdr3_aa: CASSLASGGYNEQFF
cdr3_nt: TGTGCCAGCAGCTTAGCGAGCGGGGGGTACAATGAGCAGTTCTTC

d_call: NA
clone_size: NA
j_call: TRBJ2-1
v_call: TRBV18
cdr3_aa: CASSPRDEQFF
cdr3_nt: TGTGCCAGCTCACCCCGGGATGAGCAGTTCTTC

d_call: TRBD2
clone_size: once
j_call: TRBJ2-7
v_call: TRBV2
cdr3_aa: CASSEGGGLYEQYF
cdr3_nt: TGTGCCAGCAGTGAGGGCGGGGGGCTCTACGAGCAGTACTTC

d_call: NA
clone_size: NA
j_call: TRBJ1-6
v_call: TRBV7-9
cdr3_aa: CASSLEQVRSPLHF
cdr3_nt: TGTGCCAGCAGCTTAGAGCAGGTTCGTTCACCCCTCCACTTT

d_call: NA
clone_size: NA
j_call: TRBJ2-3
v_call: TRBV5-1
cdr3_aa: CASMMSFRATDTQYF
cdr3_nt: TGCGCCAGCATGATGTCTTTCAGGGCCACAGATACGCAGTATTTT

d_call: NA
clone_size: NA
j_call: TRBJ1-2
v_call: TRBV19
cdr3_aa: CASSNALGGAGYTF
cdr3_nt: TGTGCCAGTAGTAACGCCCTCGGTGGGGCTGGCTACACCTTC

d_call: NA
clone_size: NA
j_call: TRBJ1-1
v_call: TRBV5-5
cdr3_aa: CASSLGGLPSEAFF
cdr3_nt: TGTGCCAGCAGCTTGGGAGGCCTCCCCTCTGAAGCTTTCTTT

d_call: NA
clone_size: once
j_call: TRBJ1-6
v_call: TRBV7-9
cdr3_aa: CASSYSQPPLHF
cdr3_nt: TGTGCCAGCAGCTACTCCCAACCACCCCTCCACTTT

d_call: NA
clone_size: NA
j_call: TRBJ2-7
v_call: TRBV7-3
cdr3_aa: CASSPTGNSYEQYF
cdr3_nt: TGTGCCAGCAGCCCGACCGGGAACTCCTACGAGCAGTACTTC

d_call: NA
clone_size: NA
j_call: TRBJ1-2
v_call: TRBV19
cdr3_aa: CASKSQGTNYGYTF
cdr3_nt: TGTGCCAGTAAATCGCAGGGCACTAACTATGGCTACACCTTC

d_call: NA
clone_size: once
j_call: TRBJ2-6
v_call: TRBV7-6
cdr3_aa: CASSLYARNVLTF
cdr3_nt: TGTGCCAGCAGCTTATACGCTAGAAACGTCCTGACTTTC

d_call: NA
clone_size: NA
j_call: TRBJ2-3
v_call: TRBV5-1
cdr3_aa: CASSLGIGDTQYF
cdr3_nt: TGCGCCAGCAGCTTGGGGATCGGAGATACGCAGTATTTT

d_call: NA
clone_size: NA
j_call: TRBJ1-5
v_call: TRBV19
cdr3_aa: CASSSEGWNQPQHF
cdr3_nt: TGTGCCAGTTCTTCAGAGGGATGGAATCAGCCCCAGCATTTT

d_call: TRBD1
clone_size: NA
j_call: TRBJ1-5
v_call: TRBV6-5
cdr3_aa: CASRRQGQGNQPQHF
cdr3_nt: TGTGCCAGCCGCCGACAGGGGCAGGGCAATCAGCCCCAGCATTTT

d_call: NA
clone_size: NA
j_call: TRBJ2-7
v_call: TRBV18
cdr3_aa: CASSPPLAGGRDEQYF
cdr3_nt: TGTGCCAGCTCACCACCTTTAGCCGGGGGCCGCGACGAGCAGTACTTC

d_call: NA
clone_size: NA
j_call: TRBJ1-3
v_call: TRBV21-1
cdr3_aa: CASSKAGLSSGNTIYF
cdr3_nt: TGTGCCAGCAGCAAAGCGGGCCTAAGCTCTGGAAACACCATATATTTT

d_call: NA
clone_size: few
j_call: TRBJ1-6
v_call: TRBV30
cdr3_aa: CAWSEPTGLYSPLHF
cdr3_nt: TGTGCCTGGAGTGAGCCCACAGGGCTCTATTCACCCCTCCACTTT

d_call: NA
clone_size: NA
j_call: TRBJ1-3
v_call: TRBV11-3
cdr3_aa: CASSLDQAGAGNTIYF
cdr3_nt: TGTGCCAGCAGCTTAGATCAAGCAGGGGCTGGAAACACCATATATTTT

d_call: NA
clone_size: once
j_call: TRBJ1-5
v_call: TRBV28
cdr3_aa: CASSFISNQPQHF
cdr3_nt: TGTGCCAGCAGTTTTATTAGCAATCAGCCCCAGCATTTT

d_call: NA
clone_size: NA
j_call: TRBJ2-5
v_call: TRBV30
cdr3_aa: CAFIRGGETQYF
cdr3_nt: TGTGCCTTCATCAGGGGGGGGGAGACCCAGTACTTC

d_call: NA
clone_size: NA
j_call: TRBJ1-1
v_call: TRBV28
cdr3_aa: CASNLGTLNTEAFF
cdr3_nt: TGTGCCAGCAACTTGGGCACACTGAACACTGAAGCTTTCTTT

d_call: NA
clone_size: NA
j_call: TRBJ2-1
v_call: TRBV5-1
cdr3_aa: CASNLGSYNEQFF
cdr3_nt: TGCGCCAGCAATTTGGGTAGCTACAATGAGCAGTTCTTC

d_call: NA
clone_size: NA
j_call: TRBJ2-4
v_call: TRBV7-2
cdr3_aa: CASRPQGGHPHQYF
cdr3_nt: TGTGCCAGCAGGCCACAAGGGGGACATCCTCATCAGTACTTC

d_call: NA
clone_size: NA
j_call: TRBJ2-4
v_call: TRBV5-4
cdr3_aa: CASSLRLGWQNIQYF
cdr3_nt: TGTGCCAGCAGCTTGAGACTGGGTTGGCAAAACATTCAGTACTTC

d_call: NA
clone_size: NA
j_call: TRBJ1-1
v_call: TRBV19
cdr3_aa: CASSKLRTTNTEAFF
cdr3_nt: TGTGCCAGTAGTAAACTCCGGACAACGAACACTGAAGCTTTCTTT

d_call: NA
clone_size: NA
j_call: TRBJ1-2
v_call: TRBV4-3
cdr3_aa: CASSQERGGNYGYTF
cdr3_nt: TGCGCCAGCAGCCAAGAAAGAGGAGGCAACTATGGCTACACCTTC

d_call: NA
clone_size: NA
j_call: TRBJ2-5
v_call: TRBV11-2
cdr3_aa: CASRRLRGREETQYF
cdr3_nt: TGTGCCAGCAGACGACTCCGGGGCCGGGAAGAGACCCAGTACTTC

d_call: TRBD2
clone_size: NA
j_call: TRBJ2-1
v_call: TRBV5-1
cdr3_aa: CASSLEGGANYNEQFF
cdr3_nt: TGCGCCAGCAGCTTGGAGGGAGGGGCGAATTACAATGAGCAGTTCTTC

d_call: NA
clone_size: NA
j_call: TRBJ2-6
v_call: TRBV4-3
cdr3_aa: CASSQDTTGATGANVLTF
cdr3_nt: TGCGCCAGCAGCCAAGATACTACGGGGGCAACCGGGGCCAACGTCCTGACTTTC

d_call: NA
clone_size: NA
j_call: TRBJ1-2
v_call: TRBV5-4
cdr3_aa: CASSGITGTWGYTF
cdr3_nt: TGTGCCAGCAGCGGGATAACAGGGACCTGGGGCTACACCTTC

d_call: NA
clone_size: NA
j_call: TRBJ1-2
v_call: TRBV14
cdr3_aa: CASSQGAWSYGYTF
cdr3_nt: TGTGCCAGCAGCCAAGGAGCTTGGAGCTATGGCTACACCTTC

d_call: TRBD1
clone_size: NA
j_call: TRBJ2-7
v_call: TRBV6-6
cdr3_aa: CASSYSWDSSYEQYF
cdr3_nt: TGTGCCAGCAGTTACTCTTGGGACAGCTCCTACGAGCAGTACTTC

d_call: TRBD2
clone_size: few
j_call: TRBJ2-3
v_call: TRBV2
cdr3_aa: CASRIRASGSTDTQYF
cdr3_nt: TGTGCCAGCCGGATCAGAGCTAGCGGGAGCACAGATACGCAGTATTTT

d_call: NA
clone_size: NA
j_call: TRBJ1-6
v_call: TRBV7-3
cdr3_aa: CASSLGGRSPLHF
cdr3_nt: TGTGCCAGCAGCTTGGGGGGTAGGTCACCCCTCCACTTT

d_call: NA
clone_size: NA
j_call: TRBJ1-3
v_call: TRBV6-6
cdr3_aa: CASGSDPGNTIYF
cdr3_nt: TGTGCCAGCGGGAGCGACCCTGGAAACACCATATATTTT

d_call: NA
clone_size: NA
j_call: TRBJ2-1
v_call: TRBV5-1
cdr3_aa: CASTFALGSGYEQFF
cdr3_nt: TGCGCCAGCACCTTTGCCCTGGGTAGTGGTTATGAGCAGTTCTTC

d_call: NA
clone_size: NA
j_call: TRBJ1-4
v_call: TRBV5-1
cdr3_aa: CASSLAGRVATNEKLFF
cdr3_nt: TGCGCCAGCAGCTTGGCCGGCAGGGTGGCAACTAATGAAAAACTGTTTTTT

d_call: NA
clone_size: few
j_call: TRBJ1-6
v_call: TRBV5-1
cdr3_aa: CASSSDSSNSPLHF
cdr3_nt: TGCGCCAGCAGCTCGGACAGTTCAAATTCACCCCTCCACTTT

d_call: TRBD1
clone_size: NA
j_call: TRBJ2-7
v_call: TRBV5-4
cdr3_aa: CASRPDRTILYEQYF
cdr3_nt: TGTGCCAGCAGACCGGACAGGACCATCCTGTACGAGCAGTACTTC

d_call: NA
clone_size: NA
j_call: TRBJ2-1
v_call: TRBV19
cdr3_aa: CASSIDRGYNEQFF
cdr3_nt: TGTGCCAGTAGTATAGATAGGGGATACAATGAGCAGTTCTTC